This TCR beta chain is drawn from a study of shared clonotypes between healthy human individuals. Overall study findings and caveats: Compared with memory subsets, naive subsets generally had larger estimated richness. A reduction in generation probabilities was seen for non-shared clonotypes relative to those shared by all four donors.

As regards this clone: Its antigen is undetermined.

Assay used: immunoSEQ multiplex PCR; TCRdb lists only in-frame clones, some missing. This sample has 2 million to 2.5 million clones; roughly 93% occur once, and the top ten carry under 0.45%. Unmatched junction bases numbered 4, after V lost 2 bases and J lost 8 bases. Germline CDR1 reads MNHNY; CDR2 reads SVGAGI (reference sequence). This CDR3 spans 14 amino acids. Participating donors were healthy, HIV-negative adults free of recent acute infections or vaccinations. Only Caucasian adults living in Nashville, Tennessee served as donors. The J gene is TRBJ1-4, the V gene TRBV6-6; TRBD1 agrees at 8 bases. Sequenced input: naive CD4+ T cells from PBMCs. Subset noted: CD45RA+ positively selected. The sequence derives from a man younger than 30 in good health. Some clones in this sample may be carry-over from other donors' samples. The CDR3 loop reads CASSYRRDREKLFF. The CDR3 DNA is TGTGCCAGCAGTTACCGACGGGACAGGGAAAAACTGTTTTTT.